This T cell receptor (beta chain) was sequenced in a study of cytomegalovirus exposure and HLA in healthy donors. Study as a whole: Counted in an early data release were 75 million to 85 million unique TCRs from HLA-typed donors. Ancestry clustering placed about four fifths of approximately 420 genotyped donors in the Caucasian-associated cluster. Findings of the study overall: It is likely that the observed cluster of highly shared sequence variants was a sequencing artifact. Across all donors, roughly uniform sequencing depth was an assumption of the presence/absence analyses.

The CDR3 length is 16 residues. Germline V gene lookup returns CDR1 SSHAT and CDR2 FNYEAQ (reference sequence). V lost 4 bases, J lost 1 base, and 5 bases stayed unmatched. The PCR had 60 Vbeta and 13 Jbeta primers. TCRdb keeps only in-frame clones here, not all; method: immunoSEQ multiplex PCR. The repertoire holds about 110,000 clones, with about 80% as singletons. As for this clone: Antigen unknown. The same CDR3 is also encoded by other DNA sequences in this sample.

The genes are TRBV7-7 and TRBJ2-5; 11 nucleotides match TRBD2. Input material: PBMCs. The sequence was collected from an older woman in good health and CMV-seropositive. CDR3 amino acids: CASSSGLAGGQETQYF. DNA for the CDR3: TGTGCCAGCAGCTCAGGGCTAGCGGGAGGCCAAGAGACCCAGTACTTC.